The clone carrying this TCR beta chain is a singleton in its sample. Using immunoSEQ multiplex PCR, the repertoire was profiled, and TCRdb retains in-frame clones only, with some absent. The data hold 270,000 or so clones, with 86% observed a single time. While infection was still active, Seattle patients were enrolled and then followed longitudinally. From germline, CDR1 is SGHAT and CDR2 FQNNGV. Trimming left V 5 bases short and J 4 bases short, with 14 bases between. The CDR3 spans 14 residues. These data originate in a study of blood T cell repertoires in COVID-19. Sequencing used peripheral blood. The V gene is TRBV11-2, the J gene TRBJ2-5, with D possibly TRBD2 on 7 matching bases. This clonotype was sampled from a woman aged 30 to 39 with COVID-19, enrolled during active disease. CDR3 nucleotides: TGTGCCAGCAGCCGGTGGGGGGGGCTAGAGACCCAGTACTTC. Translated, it gives CASSRWGGLETQYF.